Shown below are 23 T cell receptor beta chains from a single sample sequenced in a study of shared clonotypes between healthy human individuals. Profiling relied on immunoSEQ multiplex PCR, and the TCRdb table lists in-frame clones only, not all of them. Here the sample spans 170,000 or so clones, approximately 61% being singletons. Source material: memory CD4+ T cells sorted from blood. Subset: CD45RA-negative fraction. All receptors come from a man aged 30-40 years in good health.

The chain couples TRBV16 to TRBJ1-5, with no clear D. From germline, CDR1 is KGHSY and CDR2 FQNENV. V lost 3 bases and J 12 bases, leaving 12 bases between the germline ends. The CDR3 runs 12 residues. The CDR3 sequence is CASSQSPRDQHF. Here the CDR3 DNA reads TGTGCCAGCAGCCAGTCCCCCCGGGACCAGCATTTT.

This chain links TRBV5-6 with TRBJ2-5; D is perhaps TRBD1 (6 bases). Germline lookup yields CDR1 SGHDT and CDR2 YYEEEE. The CDR3 length is 14 residues. Between the trimmed V and J ends, which lost 2 bases and 3 bases, there was a span of 11 bases. CDR3 amino acids: CASSFRDTEETQYF. The CDR3 DNA sequence: TGTGCCAGCAGCTTCCGGGACACGGAAGAGACCCAGTACTTC.

This clone came up once. The chain recombines TRBV7-2 with TRBJ1-1; 8 nucleotides line up with TRBD1. The trim removed 1 base at V and 2 bases at J, leaving 3 bases unmatched. The CDR3 covers 15 residues. The V gene's germline CDR1 is SGHTA and CDR2 FQGNSA. CDR3 sequence (DNA): TGTGCCAGCAGCTTAGACGGGACAGGAAACACTGAAGCTTTCTTT. It yields the protein CASSLDGTGNTEAFF.

The rearrangement uses TRBV6-5 and TRBJ2-2; D uncertain. The CDR3 has 14 residues. V lost 1 base to trimming and J lost 1 base, with 4 bases between them. Germline V gives CDR1 MNHEY, CDR2 SVGAGI. DNA for the CDR3: TGTGCCAGCAGTTACTACCTGAACACCGGGGAGCTGTTTTTT. Translating gives CASSYYLNTGELFF.

V gene TRBV4-2 combines with J gene TRBJ1-3; D not certain. Trimming removed 0 bases from V and 0 bases from J, with 12 bases in between. This CDR3 has 17 amino acids. In germline, CDR1 is LGHNA, CDR2 YNFKEQ. Here the CDR3 reads CASSQDSPGLSGNTIYF. The CDR3 DNA reads as TGTGCCAGCAGCCAAGATTCCCCTGGCCTCTCTGGAAACACCATATATTTT.

This chain links TRBV19 with TRBJ2-5; a weak D match, TRBD2 (5 bases). CDR3 length: 14 residues. V was shortened by 6 bases and J by 4 bases, with 15 bases between the two germline ends. The germline V gene has CDR1 LNHDA and CDR2 SQIVND (reference sequence). CDR3 protein: CASRSGRGPETQYF. CDR3 nucleotide sequence: TGTGCCAGTAGGAGCGGAAGAGGGCCAGAGACCCAGTACTTC.

This chain uses TRBV11-2 with TRBJ2-5; the match to TRBD1 covers 8 bases. Trimming at V came to 5 bases and at J to 4 bases, leaving 9 bases not matched to a gene. Germline V gene sequence: CDR1 SGHAT, CDR2 FQNNGV. The CDR3 runs to 15 residues. This CDR3 reads CASSLGQGLRETQYF. CDR3 coding DNA: TGTGCCAGCAGCCTTGGACAGGGCCTTCGAGAGACCCAGTACTTC.

The J gene is TRBJ1-1, the V gene TRBV19; possible D gene TRBD1, 5 bases. Germline V gives CDR1 LNHDA, CDR2 SQIVND (reference sequence). The V and J ends lost 7 bases and 0 bases respectively, with 9 bases between them. This CDR3 is built from 13 residues. The DNA of the CDR3 is TGTGCCAGTAAGACGGACATGAACACTGAAGCTTTCTTT. Its translation: CASKTDMNTEAFF.

The chain couples TRBV12-5 to TRBJ2-3, with 7 nucleotides matching TRBD2. Germline CDR1 LGHNT, CDR2 FRNRAP. The V gene end was trimmed by 0 bases and the J gene end by 2 bases; junction bases not matched to a gene: 5. The CDR3 covers 16 residues. This chain's CDR3 is CASGLVLSGITDTQYF. The CDR3, as DNA: TGTGCTAGTGGTTTGGTACTGAGCGGGATCACAGATACGCAGTATTTT.

This clone showed up just once. The genes are TRBV11-2 and TRBJ2-5; TRBD2 is a possible D gene (7 bases). The CDR3 consists of 15 residues. The V gene lost 1 base and the J gene lost 5 bases, with 14 bases spanning the gap. Germline V CDR1 and CDR2: SGHAT, FQNNGV. The CDR3 bases are TGTGCCAGCAGCTTAGTACGGGGGGCGGAGGAGACCCAGTACTTC. Protein: CASSLVRGAEETQYF. The variable domain in full, with the rest retrieved from reference TRBV11-2 and TRBJ2-5, is EAGVAQSPRYKIIEKRQSVAFWCNPISGHATLYWYQQILGQGPKLLIQFQNNGVVDDSQLPKDRFSAERLKGVDSTLKIQPAKLEDSAVYLCASSLVRGAEETQYFGPGTRLLVL.

This clone was recorded many times. The chain joins TRBV7-4 to TRBJ1-5; weak D call: TRBD1 (6 bases). The V and J ends lost 5 bases and 0 bases respectively, with 14 bases between them. Germline values: CDR1 SGHVT, CDR2 SQSDAQ. The CDR3 loop spans 16 amino acids. Here the CDR3 DNA reads TGTGCCAGCAGCGCGTACAGGGATTATAGCAATCAGCCCCAGCATTTT. Its protein is CASSAYRDYSNQPQHF.

The chain carries TRBV28 and TRBJ2-1, with TRBD2 matching 14 bases. The V segment lost 5 bases and the J segment 9 bases; nucleotides outside the gene matches: 12. The CDR3 is made up of 17 amino acids. Looked up from germline, CDR1 is MDHEN and CDR2 is SYDVKM. CDR3 amino acids: CASSPGLAGELGGEQFF. CDR3 bases: TGTGCCAGCAGTCCGGGACTAGCGGGAGAACTTGGGGGTGAGCAGTTCTTC.

This clone appeared a single time. This chain connects TRBV18 to TRBJ2-3; 7 bases map to TRBD2. CDR1 is KGHSH, CDR2 LQKENI, per germline. The CDR3 runs 17 residues. V lost 3 bases, J lost 4 bases, and 13 bases stayed unmatched. The CDR3 sequence: CASSPYRRLAGADTQYF. The DNA for the CDR3 is TGTGCCAGCTCACCTTACCGCAGACTAGCCGGGGCAGATACGCAGTATTTT.

The chain has TRBV5-1 and TRBJ2-3; the match to TRBD1 covers 9 bases. V shed 1 base and J 4 bases; nucleotides not matched to a gene: 4. Germline V CDR1 and CDR2: SGHRS, YFSETQ. This CDR3 has 15 amino acids. The CDR3 loop is CASSLLTGGADTQYF. CDR3 bases: TGCGCCAGCAGCTTGCTGACAGGGGGTGCAGATACGCAGTATTTT.

The chain joins TRBV2 to TRBJ2-7, with D possibly matching TRBD1 (5 bases). Germline V gene data show CDR1 as SNHLY and CDR2 as FYNNEI. This CDR3 spans 15 amino acids. The V gene lost 5 bases and the J gene lost 5 bases, with 19 bases spanning the gap. CDR3 loop: CASSLRQGPSHEQYF. CDR3 nucleotides: TGTGCCAGCAGTCTTCGCCAGGGCCCATCCCACGAGCAGTACTTC.

This clone was detected only once. The chain is built from TRBV11-2 and TRBJ1-5, with D unclear. This CDR3 has 16 residues. Germline V gene sequence: CDR1 SGHAT, CDR2 FQNNGV. V lost 1 base and J 1 base, leaving 11 bases between the germline ends. The CDR3 nucleotides are TGTGCCAGCAGCTTAGGATCGGGTTACAGCAATCAGCCCCAGCATTTT. Encoded protein: CASSLGSGYSNQPQHF.

V and J are TRBV7-2 and TRBJ2-1; no clear D. The CDR3 covers 14 residues. The germline V gene has CDR1 SGHTA and CDR2 FQGNSA. Trimming removed 3 bases from V and 4 bases from J, with 10 bases in between. The CDR3 DNA is TGTGCCAGCAGCTTCGGTGGACCGTACAATGAGCAGTTCTTC. Protein: CASSFGGPYNEQFF.

This chain joins TRBV2 and TRBJ2-1; D gene uncertain. Germline V lookup: CDR1 SNHLY, CDR2 FYNNEI. The CDR3 is 13 residues long. Trimming shortened V by 11 bases and J by 2 bases, and 13 bases separated the two germline ends. CDR3 DNA sequence: TGTGCCGGCCTACGGGCCCCCTACAATGAGCAGTTCTTC. The encoded protein is CAGLRAPYNEQFF.

This clone was detected only a few times. The rearrangement uses TRBV2 and TRBJ2-2, with no clear D. The CDR3 consists of 12 residues. Germline CDR1 and CDR2: SNHLY and FYNNEI. V was trimmed by 6 bases and J by 3 bases, leaving 5 bases between them. CDR3 region: CASRPDTGELFF. In DNA, the CDR3 is TGTGCCAGCAGGCCGGACACCGGGGAGCTGTTTTTT.

V gene TRBV30 combines with J gene TRBJ2-3; 8 nucleotides match TRBD2. Germline values: CDR1 GTSNPN, CDR2 SVGIG (reference sequence). This CDR3 has 17 amino acids. V lost 4 bases to trimming and J lost 5 bases; unmatched junction nucleotides: 17. The CDR3: CAWTLGRADARRDTQYF. The CDR3 nucleotides are TGTGCCTGGACCCTCGGGAGGGCGGACGCCCGCCGAGATACGCAGTATTTT.

V usage is TRBV29-1 and J usage is TRBJ2-3; TRBD1 matches at 8 bases. Germline CDR1 SQVTM, CDR2 ANQGSEA. V lost 7 bases and J lost 7; bases outside the gene matches: 13. This CDR3 is built from 14 residues. CDR3 in amino acids: CSAVRGTGAYTQYF. The CDR3 coding sequence is TGCAGCGCCGTGAGAGGGACAGGAGCCTATACGCAGTATTTT.

The gene calls are TRBV6-1 and TRBJ2-2; no clear D gene. V was clipped by 2 bases and J by 5 bases, with 15 bases between them. The CDR3 totals 16 residues. Germline CDR1 reads MNHNS; CDR2 reads SASEGT. The CDR3 DNA follows: TGTGCCAGCAGTGAATTTCCAGGCTGGGTTACCGGGGAGCTGTTTTTT. Amino acid sequence: CASSEFPGWVTGELFF.

This chain uses TRBV10-3 with TRBJ2-7; 8 bases match TRBD1. The V gene end was trimmed by 3 bases and the J gene end by 4 bases; junction bases not matched to a gene: 8. Germline assignment: CDR1 ENHRY and CDR2 SYGVKD. The CDR3 is made up of 15 amino acids. DNA of the CDR3: TGTGCCATCAGTGACTTTGACAGGGGAAGGTACGAGCAGTACTTC. It is translated as CAISDFDRGRYEQYF.